This T cell receptor beta chain was found in a study of CD8 T cells in Susac syndrome. Reverse transcription of roughly 0.5 to 1 ug RNA used random hexamers. Amplification of the TCR beta CDR3 was carried out by immunoSEQ multiplex PCR, which spanned a total of 54 Vbeta and 13 Jbeta segments. From the immunoSEQ multiplex PCR reads, TCRdb called clonotypes with MiXCR, one entry per CDR3 protein. The table lists about 290,000 distinct CDR3 sequences, 89% of them singletons. The germline V gene encodes CDR1 SGHAT and CDR2 FQNNGV. Trimming removed 1 base from V and 4 bases from J, with 13 bases in between. This CDR3 is built from 15 residues. Study-level findings and limits: It was acknowledged in the study that the number of individuals who were included in its TCR sequencing and HLA analysis was relatively small.

With respect to this clonotype: Antigen: not known.

The TCR was taken from a human donor with multiple sclerosis. The chain uses TRBV11-2 and TRBJ2-5, with D possibly being TRBD1 (6 bases). Sequencing input: CD8+ T cells from PBMCs. CDR3 amino acids: CASSLAPLGGETQYF. Written as DNA, the CDR3 is TGTGCCAGCAGCTTAGCCCCTCTAGGGGGAGAGACCCAGTACTTC.